These T cell receptor beta chains were read from a single sample in a study of T-cell memory formation after mild COVID-19. In TCRdb, the 5' RACE reads were re-called with MiXCR into one record per CDR3 protein. The repertoire holds roughly 150,000 distinct CDR3 sequences, with roughly 15% as singletons. The sequenced sample was PBMCs or a T cell subset sorted from them (not recorded which). These receptors came from an adult woman who had mild COVID-19 (a few samples of this study predate the infection). Cell type and time point are not known. Each CDR3 is given without its conserved first and last residue. The D gene is left open where the match is weak.

TRBV25-1 | TRBD1 | ASSAGGVTEAF
TRBV7-2 | . | ASSLAPLSDEQF
TRBV27 | . | ASSFWPSNEQF
TRBV15 | . | ATSRDGHRASPTDTQY
TRBV11-3 | . | ASKQSGTTTHNEQF
TRBV6-2/TRBV6-3 | TRBD2 | ASSHGTSGPFSYEQY
TRBV19 | TRBD2 | ASSTLSGTSGTDTQY
TRBV7-2 | TRBD1 | ASSLQGEGNYEQY
TRBV9 | TRBD2 | ASSERAGADYEQY
TRBV5-1 | . | ASSLKPSGTGELF
TRBV5-3 | TRBD1 | ARSPRDRVYEQY
TRBV29-1 | . | SVLGQDYEQY
TRBV29-1 | . | SAMTVNTGELF